Following are 10 T cell receptor beta chains from one sample sequenced in a study of technical replicates of blood from a handful of donors. Sequenced by immunoSEQ multiplex PCR; TCRdb stores in-frame clones only, minus some. The sample has under 85,000 clones, more than 90% seen once. The specimen was T cells isolated from PBMCs. These receptors were taken from a human donor in good health. Some clones in this sample may be carry-over from other donors' samples.

The chain recombines TRBV7-9 with TRBJ2-1; 8 nucleotides match TRBD1. This CDR3 comprises 14 residues. Germline trimming cut 4 bases from V and 5 bases from J; bases unmatched to any gene: 4. Germline CDR1 is SEHNR and CDR2 is FQNEAQ (reference sequence). CDR3 residues: CASSSRQGHNEQFF. CDR3 coding DNA: TGTGCCAGCAGCTCCCGACAGGGGCACAATGAGCAGTTCTTC.

The chain is built from TRBV18 and TRBJ2-2; TRBD1 aligns across 10 bases. The germline gives CDR1 KGHSH, CDR2 LQKENI. The CDR3 loop spans 16 amino acids. V lost 6 bases to trimming and J lost 5 bases; unmatched junction nucleotides: 9. CDR3 in DNA: TGTGCCAGCTCGGCCCGACAGGGGGCGAGGACCGGGGAGCTGTTTTTT. Translating gives CASSARQGARTGELFF.

This rearrangement joins TRBV5-1 to TRBJ2-1; D remains ambiguous. Germline V gene data show CDR1 as SGHRS and CDR2 as YFSETQ. The CDR3 has 11 amino acids. V dropped 0 bases and J dropped 9 bases, with 4 bases sitting between them. The CDR3 DNA is TGCGCCAGCAGCTTGGGTAGTGAGCAGTTCTTC. This sequence encodes CASSLGSEQFF.

This rearrangement joins TRBV5-4 to TRBJ2-6, with 7 positions matching TRBD1. V lost 2 bases to trimming and J lost 0 bases; unmatched junction nucleotides: 5. CDR3 size: 17 residues. In germline, CDR1 is SGHNT, CDR2 YYREEE (reference sequence). CDR3 in DNA: TGTGCCAGCAGCTTCCCGGGACAGTACTCTGGGGCCAACGTCCTGACTTTC. Translating it yields CASSFPGQYSGANVLTF.

This sequence joins TRBV29-1 and TRBJ1-2, with a possible D match to TRBD1 (5 bases). V lost 2 bases and J lost 3, with 10 bases in between. CDR3 length: 13 amino acids. Germline V lookup: CDR1 SQVTM, CDR2 ANQGSEA. Here the CDR3 reads CSVESGNDYGYTF. CDR3 coding DNA: TGCAGCGTTGAATCAGGGAATGACTATGGCTACACCTTC.

This chain links TRBV28 with TRBJ1-4; D uncertain. The germline CDR1 and CDR2 sequences are MDHEN and SYDVKM. The CDR3 contains 14 residues. V was cut by 1 base and J by 8 bases, with 11 bases left in between. CDR3 DNA sequence: TGTGCCAGCAGTTTATCCGGGATTAAGGAAAAACTGTTTTTT. Its translation is CASSLSGIKEKLFF.

The chain is built from TRBV18 and TRBJ2-3; unclear D gene. The CDR3 totals 13 residues. CDR1 is KGHSH, CDR2 LQKENI, per germline. V shed 3 bases and J shed 2 bases, with 6 bases lying between them. The CDR3 DNA is TGTGCCAGCTCACCTACTTCCACAGATACGCAGTATTTT. Encoded protein: CASSPTSTDTQYF.

The V and J genes are TRBV30 and TRBJ1-1; D is uncertain. The CDR3 has 13 amino acids. Germline V gene lookup returns CDR1 GTSNPN and CDR2 SVGIG (reference sequence). Between the trimmed V and J ends, which lost 3 bases and 0 bases, there was a span of 8 bases. CDR3 amino acids: CAWRGGLNTEAFF. For the CDR3, the DNA is TGTGCCTGGAGGGGAGGGTTGAACACTGAAGCTTTCTTT.

The chain is built from TRBV28 and TRBJ1-2, with a possible D match to TRBD1 (6 bases). Deletions cut 6 bases from V and 4 bases from J, with 9 bases between. The CDR3 runs 12 residues. Germline CDR1 reads MDHEN; CDR2 reads SYDVKM. The CDR3 nucleotides read TGTGCCAGCAGACCGGACAGCTATGGCTACACCTTC. This sequence encodes CASRPDSYGYTF.

The chain links TRBV30 to TRBJ2-7; D remains ambiguous. Between the trimmed V and J ends, which lost 1 base and 0 bases, there was a span of 7 bases. Looked up from germline, CDR1 is GTSNPN and CDR2 is SVGIG (reference sequence). The CDR3 has 13 residues. The DNA for the CDR3 is TGTGCCTGGAGTGCCAGTTACTCCTACGAGCAGTACTTC. Protein sequence: CAWSASYSYEQYF.